The rows below give T cell receptor beta chains drawn from one sample of a study of T cell responses to AZD1222 COVID-19 vaccine. Using immunoSEQ multiplex PCR, the repertoire was profiled, and TCRdb retains in-frame clones only, with some absent. The sample has some 130,000 clones; about 93% are singletons. The source was peripheral blood, collected 28 days after the second AZD1222 dose. The receptors were sampled from an adult who received the AZD1222 COVID-19 vaccine. Both conserved end residues are part of each CDR3. The D gene is left open where the match is weak. Size is stated for part of the rows, as once, few or many counts, or as a class when the clone is expanded.

cdr3_nt cdr3_aa j_call d_call v_call clone_size
TGTGCCAGCAGCGTAGGGGACCTACATGAAAAACTGTTTTTT CASSVGDLHEKLFF TRBJ1-4 . TRBV9 .
TGTGCCAGCAGCCAAGATAGACCTATCTCTGGAAACACCATATATTTT CASSQDRPISGNTIYF TRBJ1-3 . TRBV4-2 .
TGTGCCAGCAGCCAAGATCCAGCGGGTAATAATTCACCCCTCCACTTT CASSQDPAGNNSPLHF TRBJ1-6 . TRBV4-2 .
TGTGCCAGCATCCCCCCCGGTAACAATCAGCCCCAGCATTTT CASIPPGNNQPQHF TRBJ1-5 . TRBV6-5 .
TGTGCCAGCAGCGTGGGACAGGGGGAGGGTCAGCCCCAGCATTTT CASSVGQGEGQPQHF TRBJ1-5 TRBD1 TRBV9 .
TGTGCCACGACGGACAGCAGCTACGAGCAGTACTTC CATTDSSYEQYF TRBJ2-7 . TRBV10-3 .
TGTGCCAGCAGCTTCGGACTAGCGGCCAGCTCCTACAATGAGCAGTTCTTC CASSFGLAASSYNEQFF TRBJ2-1 TRBD2 TRBV5-6 .
TGCGCCAGCAGCTTGGAAGCTAGCGGGGTTGGGGATGAGCAGTTCTTC CASSLEASGVGDEQFF TRBJ2-1 TRBD2 TRBV5-1 .
TGTGCCAGCTCACCCGCTCAGGCTAGCTCTGGAAACACCATATATTTT CASSPAQASSGNTIYF TRBJ1-3 . TRBV18 .
TGTGCCAGCAGTTTGAGGCCGGGGGCGCTTCTTGGCTACACCTTC CASSLRPGALLGYTF TRBJ1-2 . TRBV27 .
TGTGCCAGCAGCCGGGGGATTGGCTATGGCTACACCTTC CASSRGIGYGYTF TRBJ1-2 . TRBV11-3 .
TGTGCCAGCAGCTCGCACGGGGTAAAACGCGGGGAGCTGTTTTTT CASSSHGVKRGELFF TRBJ2-2 . TRBV11-2 .
TGCGCCAGCAGGACAGCAAACCGATACAATGAGCAGTTCTTC CASRTANRYNEQFF TRBJ2-1 . TRBV5-1 .
TGTGCCAGCAGCTCGGGACATTTAGAAAAACTGTTTTTT CASSSGHLEKLFF TRBJ1-4 . TRBV7-9 .
TGTGCCAGCAGCCCGGGCTACGAGACCCAGTACTTC CASSPGYETQYF TRBJ2-5 . TRBV25-1 .
TGTGCCAGCTCACCACCGGACAGACACCTGAACACTGAAGCTTTCTTT CASSPPDRHLNTEAFF TRBJ1-1 . TRBV18 .
TGTGCCAGTTCGGAAGGAGTCAATCAGCCCCAGCATTTT CASSEGVNQPQHF TRBJ1-5 . TRBV19 .
TGTGCCAGCAGCCGGATATTACGGGGGGCAGAAAGCAATCAGCCCCAGCATTTT CASSRILRGAESNQPQHF TRBJ1-5 . TRBV7-9 .
TGTGCCAGCATAACCGGGCCGTGGTATGGCTACACCTTC CASITGPWYGYTF TRBJ1-2 . TRBV6-5 .
TGTGCCACCAGCAGAGATCGACAGTCCTACAATGAGCAGTTCTTC CATSRDRQSYNEQFF TRBJ2-1 . TRBV15 .
TGTGCCAGCCATTCTGGGGCAATCACTGAAGCTTTCTTT CASHSGAITEAFF TRBJ1-1 . TRBV6-5 .
TGCGCCAGCAGCCACGTATACAGGGGGCCTCGCTATGGCTACACCTTC CASSHVYRGPRYGYTF TRBJ1-2 TRBD1 TRBV4-1 once
TGTGCCACCAGTGATCACTGGACAGGGGGCCTTGGCAATCAGCCCCAGCATTTT CATSDHWTGGLGNQPQHF TRBJ1-5 TRBD1 TRBV24-1 once
TGTGCCAGCAGCCATCAGGGGACCTTATTCGACTATGGCTACACCTTC CASSHQGTLFDYGYTF TRBJ1-2 . TRBV14 .
TGTGCCATCAGTGACAGGGGCGCGTCCGGGGAGCTGTTTTTT CAISDRGASGELFF TRBJ2-2 . TRBV10-3 .
TGCGCCAGCAGCCAAGATTTCCAGGGACTAGCGGGGAGCACAGATACGCAGTATTTT CASSQDFQGLAGSTDTQYF TRBJ2-3 TRBD2 TRBV4-1 once
TGTGCCAGCTCACCCCGGGAGTCGCACGAGCAGTACTTC CASSPRESHEQYF TRBJ2-7 . TRBV18 once
TGTGCCAGCACTTGGGGCCCTGTTTTGGTCTTC CASTWGPVLVF TRBJ2-1 . TRBV2 .
TGTGCCAGCAGACCCTCCCCAGGGGGAGGGGAGACCCAGTACTTC CASRPSPGGGETQYF TRBJ2-5 . TRBV28 .
TGCAGCGCGTTGGGACAGGAGTACAATGAGCAGTTCTTC CSALGQEYNEQFF TRBJ2-1 TRBD1 TRBV29-1 .
TGTGCCAGCAGCTTTGTGGGGGGCAATCAGCCCCAGCATTTT CASSFVGGNQPQHF TRBJ1-5 . TRBV7-9 once
TGTGCCAGCAGCCCGGTGGCAGGGGACAAAAACATTCAGTACTTC CASSPVAGDKNIQYF TRBJ2-4 . TRBV5-4 .
TGCAGCGTTGACTGGGGAACTGAAGCTTTCTTT CSVDWGTEAFF TRBJ1-1 . TRBV29-1 .
TGTGCCAGCAGTCCATTCGTTGGGGTCTATGGCTACACCTTC CASSPFVGVYGYTF TRBJ1-2 . TRBV6-5 .
TGTGCCAGCAGTCCACTACAGGGGGCTGGCAATCAGCCCCAGCATTTT CASSPLQGAGNQPQHF TRBJ1-5 TRBD1 TRBV27 .
TGTGCCAGCAACACAATACCAGGGGGGGGAGAGACCCAGTACTTC CASNTIPGGGETQYF TRBJ2-5 . TRBV28 .
TGTGCCAGCAGCTTAGACAGGGAAACTAATCAGCCCCAGCATTTT CASSLDRETNQPQHF TRBJ1-5 . TRBV7-9 .
TGTGCCAGCAGTTCGGCTGCGGCGCTCTCTGGGGCCAACGTCCTGACTTTC CASSSAAALSGANVLTF TRBJ2-6 . TRBV28 once
TGTGCCAGCAGTTCAGGGTATGGCTACACCTTC CASSSGYGYTF TRBJ1-2 . TRBV6-5 .
TGTGCCAGCAGTCCCGGGACATCCCTCCAGCATTTT CASSPGTSLQHF TRBJ1-5 . TRBV12-3/TRBV12-4 .
TGTGCCAGCAGTGAGATCAACAGGTACAATGAGCAGTTCTTC CASSEINRYNEQFF TRBJ2-1 . TRBV2 .
TGTGCCAGCAGTCCACGGACAGGTAACGGCTACGAGCAGTACTTC CASSPRTGNGYEQYF TRBJ2-7 TRBD1 TRBV6-5 .
TGTGCCAGCAGTCCCGGGAGGGGGACAGAGACCATGGCGGCTTTCTTT CASSPGRGTETMAAFF TRBJ1-1 TRBD1 TRBV6-7 .
TGTGCCAGCAGCTTAGCCTCAGGACTGCAGTACCAAGAGACCCAGTACTTC CASSLASGLQYQETQYF TRBJ2-5 . TRBV7-9 .
TGTGCCAGCGGTAGTTACACTGAAGCTTTCTTT CASGSYTEAFF TRBJ1-1 . TRBV28 .
TGCAGTGCTAGTTCTCCATTGGCTGGACTAGCGGGGGGGCCTGGGGAGACCCAGTACTTC CSASSPLAGLAGGPGETQYF TRBJ2-5 TRBD2 TRBV20-1 .
TGTGCCAGCAGTTTGGGTGACAAGAGTGGCTACACCTTC CASSLGDKSGYTF TRBJ1-2 . TRBV12-3/TRBV12-4 few
TGTGCCAGCAGCTACGACAGAAACTATGGCTACACCTTC CASSYDRNYGYTF TRBJ1-2 . TRBV6-5 .
TGCAGCGGTAGGGGGTTGAGCACTGAAGCTTTCTTT CSGRGLSTEAFF TRBJ1-1 . TRBV29-1 .
TGTGCCAGCAGTTACGGTTCGGGACAGGGATTTCGCTACACCTTC CASSYGSGQGFRYTF TRBJ1-2 TRBD1 TRBV6-5 .
TGCGCCAGCAGTCTTGGGACTAACACTGAAGCTTTCTTT CASSLGTNTEAFF TRBJ1-1 . TRBV5-1 .
TGTGCCTCGACAGGGCGGACCGGGGAGCTGTTTTTT CASTGRTGELFF TRBJ2-2 TRBD1 TRBV24-1 .
TGTGCCAGTACCAACACAGGGGGGAAGTCACCCCTCCACTTT CASTNTGGKSPLHF TRBJ1-6 TRBD1 TRBV19 .